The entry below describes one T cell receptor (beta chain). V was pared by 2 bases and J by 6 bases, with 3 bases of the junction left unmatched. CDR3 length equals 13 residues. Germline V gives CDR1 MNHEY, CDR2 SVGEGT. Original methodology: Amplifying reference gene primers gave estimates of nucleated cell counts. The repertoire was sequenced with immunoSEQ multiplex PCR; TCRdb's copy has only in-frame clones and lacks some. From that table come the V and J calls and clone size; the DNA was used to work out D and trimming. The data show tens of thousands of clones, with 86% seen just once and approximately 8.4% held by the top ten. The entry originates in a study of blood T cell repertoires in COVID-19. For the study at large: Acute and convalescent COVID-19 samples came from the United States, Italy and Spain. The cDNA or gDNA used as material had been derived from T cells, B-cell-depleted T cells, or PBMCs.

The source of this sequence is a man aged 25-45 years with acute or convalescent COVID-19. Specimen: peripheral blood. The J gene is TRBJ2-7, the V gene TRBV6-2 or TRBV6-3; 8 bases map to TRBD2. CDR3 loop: CASSYPGLVEQYF. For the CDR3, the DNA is TGTGCCAGCAGTTACCCGGGACTAGTCGAGCAGTACTTC.